This T cell receptor beta chain was retrieved from a study of cytomegalovirus exposure and HLA in healthy donors. About the study: Tens of millions of unique TCRs, all from HLA-typed donors, were included in an early release of the data. Study findings and constraints: From TCR beta sequences, most subjects' HLA-A and HLA-B alleles were reportedly predicted accurately. Later analysis suggested most CMV-associated TCR beta chains were HLA-restricted. An analysis that was carried out later associated about 17,000 TCR beta sequences with HLA alleles at 0.05 false discovery rate.

A word on this clone: The antigen remains unidentified.

PCR primers comprised 60 Vbeta and 13 Jbeta primers. Using immunoSEQ multiplex PCR, the repertoire was profiled, and TCRdb retains in-frame clones only, with some absent. The sample has some 220,000 clones, 85% to 90% seen once. Germline loops: CDR1 MNHEY, CDR2 SMNVEV (reference sequence). There are 13 residues in the CDR3. Trimming cost V 3 bases and J 10 bases, with 10 bases left between them. This receptor was taken from a woman under 30 in good health and CMV-seronegative. Sequenced: PBMCs. The chain joins TRBV27 to TRBJ1-6; unclear D gene. The CDR3 loop is CASSFDERSPLHF. Written as DNA, the CDR3 is TGTGCCAGCAGTTTCGATGAGAGATCACCCCTCCACTTT.